This T cell receptor (beta chain) was observed in a study of early T cells in non-severe SARS-CoV-2 infection (dated by TCRdb to the early 2020s). At the level of the whole study: Bulk RNA from unsorted whole blood was used for TCR sequencing, so alpha and beta chains could not be paired. Overall study results and their limits: VDJdb matching was skewed toward anti-spike CD8 responses, so virus-specific expansions were likely underestimated and private and CD4 specificities were missed.

Set within a cohort of healthcare workers in London, UK, this nested case-control study involved weekly PCR testing of nasopharyngeal swabs along with blood sampling. Between 23 and 31 March 2020, the week of the UK lockdown, healthcare workers were enrolled and then followed up weekly for as long as 16 weeks. This clonotype has ten or more counts. Its antigen specificity is not known. No quality values exist for individual bases; no much larger clone is one base distant. Based on the germline V gene, the CDR1 and CDR2 sequences are MNHNS and SASEGT. The CDR3, cysteine through phenylalanine, is 15 amino acids long. Left in the record is the CDR3 DNA by itself, 45 bases read in frame from the first base. The junction shows trimming of 2 bases on V and 2 bases on J, and the gene matches do not reach 5 bases of it. The library relied on 5' RACE. Sequencing was performed on a NextSeq 500. To correct for sequencing error and PCR bias, the TCR library protocol tagged individual cDNA molecules with unique molecular identifiers. TCR alpha and beta chains were both sequenced, and the abundances of alpha and beta sequences in each sample were closely correlated with each other. In the paper's pipeline: Decombinator V4 was used to annotate TCR sequences for V gene, J gene and CDR3. Expanded TCRs were defined as changing significantly between any two time points under a Poisson model with p below 0.0001. TCR abundances were normalised to the total number of TCRs sequenced in each sample and reported as counts per million. TRAV1-2 paired with TRAJ12, TRAJ20 or TRAJ33 defined MAIT TCRs, while TRAV10 paired with TRAJ18 defined iNKT TCRs. VDJdb, accessed 1 November 2021, was searched for CMV, EBV and SARS-CoV-2 annotated TCRs, with TCRs annotated for multiple antigens excluded. TCRdb itself trimmed the public reads at Q25 with fastp, ran MiXCR and retained productive beta chains. Every CDR3 protein is listed once, alongside the most common genes and DNA of its rows. V and J calls and clone size were set by TCRdb, not the authors. Counted in this sample were about 63,000 distinct CDR3 sequences; 10% to 15% of them appeared once. The ten most abundant clones make up approximately 4.8% of the sample.

Here the chain combines TRBV6-1 and TRBJ1-2, with 7 middle bases fitting TRBD1. This TCR was recovered from an adult who was a healthcare worker with PCR-confirmed SARS-CoV-2 infection or an uninfected control (not recorded which). The sequenced sample consisted of whole blood. The CDR3 reads CASSESPGQNYGYTF. The bases read TGTGCCAGCAGTGAATCACCGGGACAGAACTATGGCTACACCTTC.